This TCR beta chain was found in a study of identical twins. The V end was cut by 1 base, the J end by 2 bases, with 18 bases between. The CDR3 is 17 residues long. Per germline, CDR1 SGHRS and CDR2 YFSETQ. In this sample, this clonotype turned up a few times. What it binds is unknown. A universal primer binding site was introduced by template switching. The final cDNA contained unique molecular identifiers. TCRdb redid the calling of the 5' RACE reads with MiXCR, one entry per CDR3 protein. The sample lists about 570,000 distinct CDR3 sequences, just under 10% occurring once. Study conclusions and caveats: The presence of invariant MAIT and iNKT cells could partly confound analyses of zero-insertion sequences.

The same sample was also used in a study of yellow fever vaccine responses in identical twins.

Sequenced material: PBMCs. The sequence was obtained from a woman between 18 and 29 years old in good health. This chain uses TRBV5-1 with TRBJ2-5; weak D call: TRBD2 (6 bases). CDR3 residues: CASSLRFHGTVQETQYF. In nucleotides, the CDR3 is TGCGCCAGCAGCTTGAGGTTTCACGGGACTGTGCAAGAGACCCAGTACTTC.